The clone carrying this T cell receptor beta chain has at least ten counts. Amplified TCR beta CDR3 regions came from RNA transcripts. First-round RT-PCR targeting the TCR CDR3 was performed with the HTBI primer set. MiXCR, run by TCRdb on the multiplex PCR reads, gives a single entry per CDR3 protein. Here the sample spans a few hundred thousand distinct CDR3 sequences, about 15% being singletons. Criteria for exclusion of patients were uncontrolled infection, other autoimmune disease, pregnancy or lactation. The data are from a study of T cells in Graves' hyperthyroidism and ophthalmopathy. The source material was blood. The receptor's source is a woman between 40 and 55 years old with Graves' hyperthyroidism that later progressed to Graves' ophthalmopathy.

The CDR3 DNA reads TGTGCCAGCAGCTTCAGGGACTACAATGAGCAGTTCTTC. This encodes CASSFRDYNEQFF. The chain joins TRBV28 to TRBJ2-1, with a tentative D call TRBD1 (5 bases). Trimming stripped 6 bases from V and 3 bases from J, with 9 bases between. The CDR3 extends over 13 amino acids. CDR1 and CDR2 (germline): MDHEN, SYDVKM.